Listed here are 11 T cell receptor beta chains from one sample, sequenced in a study of control samples from healthy donors and cancer patients. The protocol was immunoSEQ multiplex PCR, while the TCRdb copy is restricted to in-frame clones and leaves out a portion. Of 260,000 or so clones in the sample, approximately 80% were seen once. The specimen was PBMCs. All receptors derive from an older woman with lung cancer.

The rearrangement uses TRBV5-1 and TRBJ1-5; TRBD1 is a possible D gene (5 bases). Germline-derived CDR1 and CDR2 are SGHRS and YFSETQ. CDR3 length: 16 residues. The ends were cut back, 0 bases at V and 1 base at J, with 11 bases in the middle. The CDR3 here is CASSLGSRESNQPQHF. The CDR3 DNA follows: TGCGCCAGCAGCTTGGGGTCCAGGGAAAGCAATCAGCCCCAGCATTTT.

This clone has a handful of counts. The rearrangement links TRBV7-9 to TRBJ2-3, with 7 bases identical to TRBD2. Germline V gene lookup returns CDR1 SEHNR and CDR2 FQNEAQ (reference sequence). The V and J ends lost 5 bases and 1 base, in that order; junction bases with no gene match: 3. CDR3 length: 14 amino acids. DNA for the CDR3: TGTGCCAGCAGCCCTACTAGCGGCACAGATACGCAGTATTTT. It codes for CASSPTSGTDTQYF.

The gene calls are TRBV7-9 and TRBJ2-1; D is undetermined. CDR1 and CDR2 from the germline V gene are SEHNR and FQNEAQ (reference sequence). The CDR3 runs to 12 residues. V lost 1 base and J lost 10, with 8 bases in between. The CDR3 DNA reads TGTGCCAGCAGCTTAGGAGTTGCCGAGCAGTTCTTC. It is translated as CASSLGVAEQFF.

The table lists this clone with a few counts. This chain uses TRBV5-1 with TRBJ1-2; possible D gene TRBD1, 5 bases. This CDR3 has 11 amino acids. Trimming removed 0 bases from V and 14 bases from J, with 11 bases in between. CDR1 is SGHRS and CDR2 is YFSETQ in the germline V gene. In DNA, the CDR3 is TGCGCCAGCAGCTTGGTTTCAGGGTGGACCTTC. This encodes CASSLVSGWTF.

The gene calls are TRBV19 and TRBJ2-7, with 8 bases lining up with TRBD2. Germline V gene data show CDR1 as LNHDA and CDR2 as SQIVND (reference sequence). This CDR3 is built from 16 residues. The V and J ends lost 5 bases and 2 bases, in that order; junction bases with no gene match: 11. CDR3 amino acids: CASSHPRAAGAYEQYF. The CDR3 DNA reads as TGTGCCAGTAGTCACCCGAGGGCAGCGGGGGCCTACGAGCAGTACTTC.

The CDR3 here is CASSLESWGGELFF. Written as DNA, the CDR3 is TGCGCCAGCAGCTTGGAATCCTGGGGCGGGGAGCTGTTTTTT. The chain employs TRBV5-1 and TRBJ2-2; D call uncertain. Trimming removed 0 bases at V and 7 bases at J, with 10 bases between. Germline V gene sequence: CDR1 SGHRS, CDR2 YFSETQ. The CDR3 has 14 residues.

The chain employs TRBV19 and TRBJ1-1; 7 bases line up with TRBD1. Germline assignment: CDR1 LNHDA and CDR2 SQIVND (reference sequence). The CDR3 runs 13 residues. The ends lost 6 bases at V and 2 bases at J; junction bases unmatched: 3. CDR3 sequence reads: CASSDRANTEAFF. DNA for the CDR3: TGTGCCAGTAGCGACAGGGCTAACACTGAAGCTTTCTTT.

The genes are TRBV27 and TRBJ1-2; 7 bases align to TRBD1. There are 16 residues in the CDR3. Germline CDR1 and CDR2: MNHEY and SMNVEV (reference sequence). Unmatched junction bases numbered 13, after V lost 3 bases and J lost 6 bases. CDR3 protein: CASSFNRQGWPDGYTF. In nucleotides, the CDR3 is TGTGCCAGCAGTTTCAATCGACAGGGATGGCCGGATGGCTACACCTTC.

The chain joins TRBV5-1 to TRBJ1-1; D is possibly TRBD1 (6 bases). The CDR3 has 16 residues. V lost 0 bases to trimming and J lost 1 base, with 13 bases between them. Per the germline V gene, CDR1 is SGHRS and CDR2 is YFSETQ. The CDR3 DNA sequence: TGCGCCAGCAGCTTGGGTGGGGGGGCAGCGAACACTGAAGCTTTCTTT. Amino acids: CASSLGGGAANTEAFF.

V usage is TRBV7-9 and J usage is TRBJ2-2; 9 positions match TRBD2. In germline, CDR1 is SEHNR, CDR2 FQNEAQ (reference sequence). CDR3 length equals 13 residues. V lost 2 bases and J lost 13; bases outside the gene matches: 5. The CDR3 reads CASSLWSREGLFF. Here the CDR3 DNA reads TGTGCCAGCAGCTTATGGTCGCGGGAGGGGCTGTTTTTT. Variable domain in full (rest from reference TRBV7-9 and TRBJ2-2): DTGVSQNPRHKITKRGQNVTFRCDPISEHNRLYWYRQTLGQGPEFLTYFQNEAQLEKSRLLSDRFSAERPKGSFSTLEIQRTEQGDSAMYLCASSLWSREGLFFGEGSRLTVL.

The chain links TRBV11-2 to TRBJ2-7; 10 positions agree with TRBD2. Germline V lookup: CDR1 SGHAT, CDR2 FQNNGV. V shed 2 bases, J shed 2 bases, and the junction held 15 bases outside the gene matches. This CDR3 has 19 residues. The CDR3 nucleotides are TGTGCCAGCAGCTTATTCGCCCGGTCGGGGACTAGCGCCGCCTACGAGCAGTACTTC. Its translation: CASSLFARSGTSAAYEQYF.